This entry lists 10 T cell receptor beta chains sequenced from one sample in a study of blood T cell repertoires in COVID-19. The protocol was immunoSEQ multiplex PCR, while the TCRdb copy is restricted to in-frame clones and leaves out a portion. The sample holds 150,000 to 200,000 clones, about four fifths seen once. Sequencing was performed on peripheral blood. These receptors were obtained from an older woman with COVID-19, enrolled during active disease.

The V and J genes are TRBV7-2 and TRBJ2-7; 9 bases are a match to TRBD1. V lost 8 bases to trimming and J lost 2 bases; unmatched junction nucleotides: 10. The CDR3 contains 15 residues. Germline lookup yields CDR1 SGHTA and CDR2 FQGNSA. The CDR3 protein is CASDHGGTGPYEQYF. The DNA for the CDR3 is TGTGCCAGCGACCACGGCGGGACAGGGCCCTACGAGCAGTACTTC.

V is TRBV7-8 and J is TRBJ2-7, with 14 positions matching TRBD2. Germline V gene sequence: CDR1 SGHVS, CDR2 FQNEAQ. This CDR3 is 16 amino acids long. The trim removed 5 bases at V and 2 bases at J, leaving 5 bases unmatched. For the CDR3, the DNA is TGTGCCAGCAGCCCCCGGGGACTAGCGGGAGCCTACGAGCAGTACTTC. It yields the protein CASSPRGLAGAYEQYF.

The J gene is TRBJ2-7, the V gene TRBV11-2; 8 bases match TRBD2. This CDR3 spans 15 amino acids. The V gene end was trimmed by 5 bases and the J gene end by 2 bases; junction bases not matched to a gene: 8. Per the germline V gene, CDR1 is SGHAT and CDR2 is FQNNGV. The CDR3 nucleotides are TGTGCCAGCAGCAGTTTACGGGAGGGGGCCTACGAGCAGTACTTC. This gives the protein CASSSLREGAYEQYF.

The chain uses TRBV28 and TRBJ1-4; D perhaps matches TRBD1 (5 bases). In germline, CDR1 is MDHEN, CDR2 SYDVKM. V was shortened by 7 bases and J by 8 bases, with 17 bases between the two germline ends. The CDR3 is 14 residues long. DNA of the CDR3: TGTGCCAGCACCTTCCCGGGGGGTGGGGAAAAACTGTTTTTT. It specifies CASTFPGGGEKLFF.

The J gene is TRBJ1-4, the V gene TRBV4-3; the match to TRBD1 covers 7 bases. CDR1 and CDR2 from the germline V gene are LGHNA and YSLEER. V was clipped by 4 bases and J by 7 bases; unmatched bases: 3. The CDR3 length is 13 residues. CDR3 coding DNA: TGCGCCAGCAGCCGACAGGGAGGTGAAAAACTGTTTTTT. It yields the protein CASSRQGGEKLFF.

This chain links TRBV18 with TRBJ1-1; no reliable D call. Germline CDR1 reads KGHSH; CDR2 reads LQKENI. The CDR3 totals 15 residues. Trimming left V 2 bases short and J 6 bases short, with 16 bases between. CDR3 DNA: TGTGCCAGCTCACCAACACGTACATCTGCTCCTGAAGCTTTCTTT. Protein product: CASSPTRTSAPEAFF.

This clone has a handful of counts. The chain combines TRBV7-8 with TRBJ1-4; tentative D call: TRBD1 (6 bases). This CDR3 contains 16 residues. V dropped 5 bases and J dropped 5 bases, with 18 bases sitting between them. In germline, CDR1 is SGHVS, CDR2 FQNEAQ. Written as DNA, the CDR3 is TGTGCCAGCAGCCCCCTTACAGGGAGGGGGAATGAAAAACTGTTTTTT. Residues: CASSPLTGRGNEKLFF.

The V and J genes are TRBV28 and TRBJ2-2, with 7 bases aligning to TRBD1. V dropped 5 bases and J dropped 1; count of bases not matched to a gene: 4. The CDR3 consists of 15 residues. Looked up from germline, CDR1 is MDHEN and CDR2 is SYDVKM. The CDR3 protein is CASSRTGQNTGELFF. The CDR3 DNA is TGTGCCAGCAGTCGGACAGGCCAGAACACCGGGGAGCTGTTTTTT.

This chain uses TRBV4-2 with TRBJ2-7; D might be TRBD2 (6 bases). The CDR3 runs to 13 residues. The V end lost 0 bases, the J end lost 8 bases, and 11 bases lay between the germline ends. The germline V gene has CDR1 LGHNA and CDR2 YNFKEQ. The CDR3 nucleotides are TGTGCCAGCAGCCAAGACGAGACTAGTAAGCAGTACTTC. Its translation: CASSQDETSKQYF.

Here the CDR3 DNA reads TGTGCCTACACGACGACAGGGGGCAGCCAGCCCCAGCATTTT. This translates into CAYTTTGGSQPQHF. This chain uses TRBV30 with TRBJ1-5, with 10 bases that match TRBD1. With 7 bases clipped from V and 7 bases from J, the junction kept 10 bases outside the gene matches. The CDR3 totals 14 residues. The germline CDR1 and CDR2 sequences are GTSNPN and SVGIG (reference sequence).